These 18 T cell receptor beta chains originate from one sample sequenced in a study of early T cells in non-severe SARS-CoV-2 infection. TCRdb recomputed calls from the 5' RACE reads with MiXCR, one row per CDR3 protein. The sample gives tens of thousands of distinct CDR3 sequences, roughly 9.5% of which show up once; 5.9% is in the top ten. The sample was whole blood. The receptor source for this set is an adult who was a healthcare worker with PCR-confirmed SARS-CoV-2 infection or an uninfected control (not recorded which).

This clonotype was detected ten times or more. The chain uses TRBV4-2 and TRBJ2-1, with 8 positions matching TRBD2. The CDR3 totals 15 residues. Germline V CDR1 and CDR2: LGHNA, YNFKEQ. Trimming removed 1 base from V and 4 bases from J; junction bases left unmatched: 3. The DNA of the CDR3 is TGTGCCAGCAGCCAAGTAACTAGCGGATACAATGAGCAGTTCTTC. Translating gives CASSQVTSGYNEQFF.

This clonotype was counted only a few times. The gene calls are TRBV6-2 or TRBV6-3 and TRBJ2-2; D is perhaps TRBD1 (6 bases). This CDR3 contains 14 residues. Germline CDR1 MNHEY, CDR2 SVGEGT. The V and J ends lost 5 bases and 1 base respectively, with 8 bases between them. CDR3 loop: CASSPDRNTGELFF. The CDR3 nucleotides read TGTGCCAGCAGTCCGGACAGGAACACCGGGGAGCTGTTTTTT.

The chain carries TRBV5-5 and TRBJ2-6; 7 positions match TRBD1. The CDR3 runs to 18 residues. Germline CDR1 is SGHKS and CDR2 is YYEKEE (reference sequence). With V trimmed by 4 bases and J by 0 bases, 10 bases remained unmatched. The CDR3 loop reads CASSLGQVLLSGANVLTF. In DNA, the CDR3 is TGTGCCAGCAGCCTCGGACAGGTCCTACTCTCTGGGGCCAACGTCCTGACTTTC. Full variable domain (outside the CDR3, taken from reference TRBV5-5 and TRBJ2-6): DAGVTQSPTHLIKTRGQQVTLRCSPISGHKSVSWYQQVLGQGPQFIFQYYEKEERGRGNFPDRFSARQFPNYSSELNVNALLLGDSALYLCASSLGQVLLSGANVLTFGAGSRLTVL.

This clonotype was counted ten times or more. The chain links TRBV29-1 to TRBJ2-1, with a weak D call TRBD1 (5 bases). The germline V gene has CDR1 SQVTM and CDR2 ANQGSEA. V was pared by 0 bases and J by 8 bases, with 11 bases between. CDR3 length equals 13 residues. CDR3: CSVEDRPGYEQFF. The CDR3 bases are TGCAGCGTTGAAGATCGGCCAGGGTATGAGCAGTTCTTC.

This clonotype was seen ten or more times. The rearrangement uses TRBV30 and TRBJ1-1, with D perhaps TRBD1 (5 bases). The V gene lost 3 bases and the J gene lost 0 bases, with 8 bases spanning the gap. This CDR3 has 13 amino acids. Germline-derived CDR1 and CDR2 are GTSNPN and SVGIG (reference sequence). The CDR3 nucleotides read TGTGCCTGGAGCAGGACATTGAACACTGAAGCTTTCTTT. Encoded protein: CAWSRTLNTEAFF.

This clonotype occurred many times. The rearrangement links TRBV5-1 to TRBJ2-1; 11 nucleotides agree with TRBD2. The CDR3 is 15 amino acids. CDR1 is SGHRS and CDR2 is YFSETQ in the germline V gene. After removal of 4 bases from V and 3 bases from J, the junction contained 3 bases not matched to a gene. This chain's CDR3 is CASSQTSGIYNEQFF. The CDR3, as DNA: TGCGCCAGCAGCCAGACTAGCGGGATCTACAATGAGCAGTTCTTC.

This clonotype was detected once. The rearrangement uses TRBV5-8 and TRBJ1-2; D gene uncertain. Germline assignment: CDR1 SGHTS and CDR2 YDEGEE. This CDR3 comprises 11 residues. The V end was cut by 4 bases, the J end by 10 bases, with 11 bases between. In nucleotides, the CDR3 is TGTGCCAGCAGCCTCGGACTCCTCTACACCTTC. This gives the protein CASSLGLLYTF.

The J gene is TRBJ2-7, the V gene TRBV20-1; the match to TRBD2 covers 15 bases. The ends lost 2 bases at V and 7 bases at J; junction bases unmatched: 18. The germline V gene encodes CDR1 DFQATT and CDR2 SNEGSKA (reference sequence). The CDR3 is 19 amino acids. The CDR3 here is CSARRFIGLAGGQPWEQYF. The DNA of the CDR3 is TGCAGTGCTAGAAGATTTATAGGACTAGCGGGAGGGCAACCGTGGGAGCAGTACTTC.

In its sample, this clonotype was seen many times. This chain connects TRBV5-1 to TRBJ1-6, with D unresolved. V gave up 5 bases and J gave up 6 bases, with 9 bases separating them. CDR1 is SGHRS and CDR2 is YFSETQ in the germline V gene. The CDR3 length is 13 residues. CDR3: CASREIPNSPLHF. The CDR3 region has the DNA TGCGCCAGCAGAGAAATTCCTAATTCACCCCTCCACTTT.

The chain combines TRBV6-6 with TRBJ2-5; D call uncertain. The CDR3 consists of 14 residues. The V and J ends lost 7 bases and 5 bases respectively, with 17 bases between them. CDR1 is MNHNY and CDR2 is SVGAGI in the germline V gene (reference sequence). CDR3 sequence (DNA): TGTGCCAGCACCTCTACCCGGGCGTCGGAGACCCAGTACTTC. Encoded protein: CASTSTRASETQYF.

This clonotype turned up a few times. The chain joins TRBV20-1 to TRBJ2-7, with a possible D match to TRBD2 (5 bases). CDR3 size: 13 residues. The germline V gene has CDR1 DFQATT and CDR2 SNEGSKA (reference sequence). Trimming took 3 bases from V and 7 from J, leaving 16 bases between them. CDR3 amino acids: CSARGRTGSEQYF. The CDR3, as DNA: TGCAGTGCTAGGGGAAGGACGGGGTCAGAGCAGTACTTC.

The CDR3 region is CASSYAPMAGELFF. CDR3 DNA sequence: TGTGCCAGCAGTTACGCCCCGATGGCCGGGGAGCTGTTTTTT. The rearrangement links TRBV6-2 or TRBV6-3 to TRBJ2-2; no clear D gene. The CDR3 loop spans 14 amino acids. Trimming removed 2 bases at V and 6 bases at J, with 10 bases between. Germline V CDR1 and CDR2: MNHEY, SVGEGT.

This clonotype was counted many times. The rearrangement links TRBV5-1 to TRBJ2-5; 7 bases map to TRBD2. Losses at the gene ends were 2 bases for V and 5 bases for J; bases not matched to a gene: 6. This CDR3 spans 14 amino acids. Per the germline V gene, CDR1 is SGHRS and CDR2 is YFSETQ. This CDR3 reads CASSFEGRAETQYF. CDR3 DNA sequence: TGCGCCAGCAGCTTCGAAGGGAGGGCCGAGACCCAGTACTTC.

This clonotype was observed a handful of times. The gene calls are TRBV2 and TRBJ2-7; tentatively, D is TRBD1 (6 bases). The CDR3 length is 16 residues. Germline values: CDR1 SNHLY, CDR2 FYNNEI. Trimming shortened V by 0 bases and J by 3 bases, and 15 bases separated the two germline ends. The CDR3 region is CASSEADSGEVYEQYF. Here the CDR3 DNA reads TGTGCCAGCAGTGAAGCGGACAGTGGGGAAGTCTACGAGCAGTACTTC.

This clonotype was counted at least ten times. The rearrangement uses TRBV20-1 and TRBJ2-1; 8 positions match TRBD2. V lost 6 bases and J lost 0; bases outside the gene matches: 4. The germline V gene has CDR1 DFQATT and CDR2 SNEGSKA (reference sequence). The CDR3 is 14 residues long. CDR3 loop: CSAPGLGSYNEQFF. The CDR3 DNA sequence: TGCAGTGCCCCGGGACTAGGCTCCTACAATGAGCAGTTCTTC.

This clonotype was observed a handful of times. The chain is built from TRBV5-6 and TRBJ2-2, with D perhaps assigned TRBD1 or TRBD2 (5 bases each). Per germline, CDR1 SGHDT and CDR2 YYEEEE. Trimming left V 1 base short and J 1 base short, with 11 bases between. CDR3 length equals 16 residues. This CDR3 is CASSLLGRMNTGELFF. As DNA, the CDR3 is TGTGCCAGCAGCTTGTTGGGACGGATGAACACCGGGGAGCTGTTTTTT.

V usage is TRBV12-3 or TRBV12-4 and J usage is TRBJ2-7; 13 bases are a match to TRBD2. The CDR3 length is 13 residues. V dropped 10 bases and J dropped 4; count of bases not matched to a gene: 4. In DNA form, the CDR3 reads TGTGCCACCGGGACTAGCGGGGAATACGAGCAGTACTTC. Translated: CATGTSGEYEQYF.

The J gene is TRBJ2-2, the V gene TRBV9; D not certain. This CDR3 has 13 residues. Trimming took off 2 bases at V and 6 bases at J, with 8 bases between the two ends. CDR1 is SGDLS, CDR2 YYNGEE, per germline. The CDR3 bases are TGTGCCAGCAGCGTGGGTAATGCCGGGGAGCTGTTTTTT. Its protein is CASSVGNAGELFF.